This T cell receptor (beta chain) derives from a study of early T cells in non-severe SARS-CoV-2 infection. In the study overall: Sequencing targeted bulk RNA from unsorted whole blood, leaving chains unpaired. Findings of the study overall: VDJdb-based annotation leaned toward anti-spike CD8 responses and missed private and CD4 specificities.

The germline CDR1 and CDR2 sequences are LGHDT and YNNKEL (reference sequence). CDR3 length: 14 amino acids. Trimming shortened V by 2 bases and J by 1 base, and 5 bases separated the two germline ends. A note on this clonotype: Its cognate antigen is unknown.

Attached unique molecular identifiers marked individual cDNA molecules. TCRdb redid the calling of the 5' RACE reads with MiXCR, one entry per CDR3 protein. The sample yields about 56,000 distinct CDR3 sequences, approximately 15% seen once. The genes are TRBV3-1 and TRBJ2-2; D is uncertain. The clonotype was recovered from an adult who was a healthcare worker with PCR-confirmed SARS-CoV-2 infection or an uninfected control (not recorded which). The sample here was whole blood, taken at baseline. The CDR3 here is CASSQNRNTGELFF. In DNA, the CDR3 is TGTGCCAGCAGCCAAAATAGGAACACCGGGGAGCTGTTTTTT.